This TCR beta chain was documented in a study of blood T cells in healthy people across ages (dated by TCRdb to between 2014 and 2017). Describing the broader study: In model experiments, roughly one uniquely barcoded TCR beta cDNA molecule per two T cells was captured by template switching. To avoid experimental bias, donors of different ages were spread randomly across the sequencing lanes. Four age groups were formed from the donors: young (average approximately 15 years), middle-aged (less than 40), aged (approximately 60) and long-lived (82). Using deep sequencing normalized with unique cDNA molecular identifiers, the study measured how TCR beta repertoire diversity changes with age. For two donors (one aged 18 to 30 and one aged 80 or older), the study analyzed two additional independent replicas of 1 million unique cDNA reads from the same blood draw. Overall study outcomes, separate from this receptor: Conclusive comparison of naive and antigen-experienced compartments was prevented by the profiling of bulk unsorted PBMCs. There was a strong correlation between observed TCR beta diversity and the percentage of naive T cells measured by flow cytometry. Because donor CMV infection status was unknown, age-related changes in expanded clonotypes were potentially confounded. Compared with the aged group, more naive CD4+ T cells, fewer expanded clones and increased TCR diversity were shown by the long-lived group, suggesting age selection. Total diversity estimates from one million sequenced T cells were considered lower bounds and underestimates. As age increased, observed TCR beta diversity per million T cells dropped in a roughly linear way, and a significant reduction was already evident by age 40.

Library generation was performed with 5' RACE. The listed sequencing device is Illumina HiSeq 2500. A second PCR of about 7 to 12 cycles was run with a J-beta primer mix and a sample-barcoded 5' primer. A unique molecular identifier was introduced onto each TCR beta cDNA molecule by a template-switch 5' adaptor carrying 12 random nucleotides. At least 2.5 million CDR3-containing paired-end reads were obtained from each sample. The Mint cDNA synthesis kit, primed by a TRBC-specific oligonucleotide, was used to synthesize first-strand cDNA from all RNA. All cDNA was treated with uracil-DNA glycosylase and then went through a first 18-cycle PCR with the universal primers M1SS and BC2_uni_R. The paper's processing steps were these. Normalization of each sample was performed by random selection of 1 million high-quality reads, each carrying a distinct molecular identifier. Reads sharing molecular identifiers were discarded rather than binned into consensus sequences. MiTCR, with a Q25 quality threshold and the strictest error-elimination algorithm, was used for CDR3 identification, clonotype clustering and error correction. A nonparametric unseen species model with Euler transformation was used to estimate a lower bound on total TCR beta diversity. The public reads were reanalyzed by TCRdb: fastp trimming at Q25, MiXCR alignment, in-frame beta chains only. Rows with a matching CDR3 protein are joined into one entry that keeps the most common DNA and genes. The V and J calls here are based on TCRdb, not the publication. The sample table records roughly 680,000 distinct CDR3 sequences; more than 45% of these occur just once. Approximately 12% of the sample rests with the top ten.

The germline V gene supplies CDR1 SGHVS and CDR2 FQNEAQ. The CDR3 measures 18 amino acids from cysteine to phenylalanine. The only DNA kept is the CDR3, 54 bases in frame from the first base. A distance of 27 bases separates the germline ends of V and J, which lose 2 bases and 7 bases respectively. Donors were around 37 systemically healthy Caucasian individuals from Russia aged roughly 6 to 95 years. Around 10 milliliters of peripheral blood were collected from each donor into EDTA-treated Vacutainer tubes. Ficoll-Paque density-gradient centrifugation was used to isolate PBMCs, with at least 6.5 million per sample. Total RNA, at least 6 micrograms per sample, was extracted from PBMCs with Trizol reagent. For every donor, flow cytometry on a PBMC aliquot measured the percentage of naive CD45RAhigh/CD27high T cells. As regards this clonotype: Its antigen remains unidentified. There are no base qualities to consult, and no much larger clone falls within one base.

Rearrangement joined TRBV7-8 to TRBJ2-7; the D segment is perhaps TRBD1 or TRBD2, each sharing 5 matched bases. The sequence came from a woman at least 80 years old in good health. The specimen sequenced was blood. The sequence in DNA is TGTGCCAGCAGCTTAAACATATACCGGGACGGCAAAAACAATGAGCAGTACTTC. This yields the protein CASSLNIYRDGKNNEQYF.